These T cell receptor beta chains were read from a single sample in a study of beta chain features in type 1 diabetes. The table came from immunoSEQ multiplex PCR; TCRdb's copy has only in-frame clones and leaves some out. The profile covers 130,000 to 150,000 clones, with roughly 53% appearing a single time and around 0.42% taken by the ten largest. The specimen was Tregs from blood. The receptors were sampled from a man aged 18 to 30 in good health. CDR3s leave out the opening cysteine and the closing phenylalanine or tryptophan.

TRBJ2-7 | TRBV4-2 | ASSQESGSYSYEQY
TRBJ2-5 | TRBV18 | ASSPRLGVQETQY
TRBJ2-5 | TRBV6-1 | ASNSGTLYQETQY
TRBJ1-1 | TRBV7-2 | ASSLEGAWNTEAF
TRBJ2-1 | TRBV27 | ASSLLPFDNAGPTKYNEQF
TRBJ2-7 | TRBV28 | ASRRQGFYYEQY
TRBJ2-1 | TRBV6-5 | ASSSGTSGNNEQF
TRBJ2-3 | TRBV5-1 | ASSLVSGVDTQY
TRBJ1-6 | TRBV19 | ASSIPGLRNSPLH
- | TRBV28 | AAQGSNYEQY
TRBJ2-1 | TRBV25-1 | ASSGTRGGYNEQF
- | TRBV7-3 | ASSLTGTSAGEQY
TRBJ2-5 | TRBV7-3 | ASRPTGGVTETQY
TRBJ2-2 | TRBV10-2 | ASSEGARTGELF
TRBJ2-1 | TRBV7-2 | ASSLQGYNEQF
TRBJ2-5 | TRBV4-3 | ASSQGQLETQY
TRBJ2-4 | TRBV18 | ASSPGGSIQY
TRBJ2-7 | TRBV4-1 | ASSQGRGSAYEQY
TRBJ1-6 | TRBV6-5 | ASSYSGQWHNSPLH
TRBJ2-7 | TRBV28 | ASSSRVSYEQY
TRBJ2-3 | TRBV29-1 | SVSPGQSTDTQY
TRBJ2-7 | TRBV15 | ATSRQTGVAYEQY
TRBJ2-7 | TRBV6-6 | ASSYSAGDRGYEQY
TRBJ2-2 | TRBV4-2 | ASSRQGADTGELF
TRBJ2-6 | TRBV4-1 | ASSQADRTSGANVLT
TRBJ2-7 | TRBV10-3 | AISGTSWAYEQY
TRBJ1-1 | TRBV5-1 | ASSLRRYTEAF
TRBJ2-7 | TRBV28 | ASSRGDRGWY
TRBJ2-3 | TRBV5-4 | ASSAERAGGGTDTQY
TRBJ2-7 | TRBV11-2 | ASSLGQTYEQY
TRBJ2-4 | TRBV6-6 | ASTRTSGKNIQY
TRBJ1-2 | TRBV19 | ASSILPGSYGYT
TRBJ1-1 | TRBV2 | ASSRDSNTEAF
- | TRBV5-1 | ASSLTGSEQY
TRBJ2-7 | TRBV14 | ASSQGGIAGGPYEQY
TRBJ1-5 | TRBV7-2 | ASSSDSRWPQH
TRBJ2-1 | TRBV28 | ASSLQAYNEQF